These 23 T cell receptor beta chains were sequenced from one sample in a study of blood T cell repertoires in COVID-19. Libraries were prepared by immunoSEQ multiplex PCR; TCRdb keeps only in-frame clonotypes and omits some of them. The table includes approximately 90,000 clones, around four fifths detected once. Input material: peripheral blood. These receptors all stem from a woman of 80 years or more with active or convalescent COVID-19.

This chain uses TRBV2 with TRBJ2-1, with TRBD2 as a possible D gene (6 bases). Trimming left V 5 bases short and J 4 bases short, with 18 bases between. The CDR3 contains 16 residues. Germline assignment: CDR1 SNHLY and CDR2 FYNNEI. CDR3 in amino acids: CASSQTRARGYNEQFF. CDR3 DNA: TGTGCCAGCAGTCAGACTAGGGCAAGGGGATACAATGAGCAGTTCTTC.

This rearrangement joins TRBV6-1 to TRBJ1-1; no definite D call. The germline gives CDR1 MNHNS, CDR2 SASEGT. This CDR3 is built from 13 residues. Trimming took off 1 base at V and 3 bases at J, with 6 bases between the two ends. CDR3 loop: CASSEERYTEAFF. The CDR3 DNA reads TGTGCCAGCAGTGAAGAGAGGTACACTGAAGCTTTCTTT.

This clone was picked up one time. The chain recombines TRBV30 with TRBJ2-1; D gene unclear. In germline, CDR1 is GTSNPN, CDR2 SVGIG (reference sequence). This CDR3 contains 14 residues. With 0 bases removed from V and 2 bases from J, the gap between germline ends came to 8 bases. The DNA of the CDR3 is TGTGCCTGGAGTGTAATGGCAGCCTACAATGAGCAGTTCTTC. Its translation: CAWSVMAAYNEQFF.

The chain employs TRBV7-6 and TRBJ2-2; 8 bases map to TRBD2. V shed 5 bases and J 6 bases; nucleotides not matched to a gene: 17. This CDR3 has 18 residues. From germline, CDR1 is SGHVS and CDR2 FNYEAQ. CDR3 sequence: CASSPRGGGRSGAGELFF. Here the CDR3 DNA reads TGTGCCAGCAGCCCCCGGGGGGGCGGGAGAAGTGGCGCCGGGGAGCTGTTTTTT.

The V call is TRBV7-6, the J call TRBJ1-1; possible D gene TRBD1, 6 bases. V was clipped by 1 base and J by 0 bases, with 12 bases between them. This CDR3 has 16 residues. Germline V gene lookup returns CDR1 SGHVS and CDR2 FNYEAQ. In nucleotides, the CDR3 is TGTGCCAGCAGCTTAGTGGGGGCTGATGTGAACACTGAAGCTTTCTTT. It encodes CASSLVGADVNTEAFF.

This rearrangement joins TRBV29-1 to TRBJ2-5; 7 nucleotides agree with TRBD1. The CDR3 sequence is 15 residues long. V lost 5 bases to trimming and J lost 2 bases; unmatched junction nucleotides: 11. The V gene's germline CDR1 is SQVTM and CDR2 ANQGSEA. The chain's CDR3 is CSVPTVPGQQETQYF. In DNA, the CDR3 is TGCAGCGTTCCCACCGTTCCGGGACAGCAAGAGACCCAGTACTTC.

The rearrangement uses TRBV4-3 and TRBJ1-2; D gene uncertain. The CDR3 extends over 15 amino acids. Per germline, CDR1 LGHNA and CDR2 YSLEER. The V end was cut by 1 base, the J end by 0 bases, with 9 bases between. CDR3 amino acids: CASSQGRRSNYGYTF. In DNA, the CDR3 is TGCGCCAGCAGCCAAGGTCGTCGGTCTAACTATGGCTACACCTTC.

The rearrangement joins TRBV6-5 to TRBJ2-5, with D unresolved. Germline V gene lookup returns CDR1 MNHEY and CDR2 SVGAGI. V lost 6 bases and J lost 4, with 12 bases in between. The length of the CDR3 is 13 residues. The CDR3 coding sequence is TGTGCCAGCAGACCCCTCGTCGGAGAGACCCAGTACTTC. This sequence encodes CASRPLVGETQYF.

For the CDR3, the DNA is TGTGCCAGCAGCAAATTTATCTCCGGGGGTCATCAATGGGATACGCAGTATTTT. It encodes CASSKFISGGHQWDTQYF. The chain uses TRBV21-1 and TRBJ2-3; the table assigns TRBD2, which was not confirmed against the DNA. TRBV21-1 corresponds to a pseudogene. The CDR3 consists of 18 residues.

The CDR3 DNA sequence: TGTGCCAGCAGCTTGTATAATAGCAATCAGCCCCAGCATTTT. It codes for CASSLYNSNQPQHF. This chain links TRBV6-5 with TRBJ1-5; D uncertain. There are 14 residues in the CDR3. Per the germline V gene, CDR1 is MNHEY and CDR2 is SVGAGI. V lost 6 bases and J 0 bases, leaving 9 bases between the germline ends.

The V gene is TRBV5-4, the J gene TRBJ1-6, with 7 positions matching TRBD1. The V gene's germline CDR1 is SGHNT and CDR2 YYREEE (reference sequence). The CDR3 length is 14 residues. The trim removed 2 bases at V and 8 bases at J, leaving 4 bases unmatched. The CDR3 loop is CASSLDREDSPLHF. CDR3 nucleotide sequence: TGTGCCAGCAGCTTAGACAGGGAGGATTCACCCCTCCACTTT.

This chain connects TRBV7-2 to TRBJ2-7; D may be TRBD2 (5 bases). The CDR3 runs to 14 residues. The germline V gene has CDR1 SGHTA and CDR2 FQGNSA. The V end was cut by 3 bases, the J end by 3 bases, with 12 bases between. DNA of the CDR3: TGTGCCAGCAGCTTCCGGGATACAAACTACGAGCAGTACTTC. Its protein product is CASSFRDTNYEQYF.

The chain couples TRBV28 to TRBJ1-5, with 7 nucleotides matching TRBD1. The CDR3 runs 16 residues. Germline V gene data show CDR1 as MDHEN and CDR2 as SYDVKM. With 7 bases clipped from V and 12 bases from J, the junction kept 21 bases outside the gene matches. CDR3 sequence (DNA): TGTGCCAGCACAAACAGGGGAGGCAGAATTAATCAGGGCCAGCATTTT. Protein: CASTNRGGRINQGQHF. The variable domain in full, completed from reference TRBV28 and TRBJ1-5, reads DVKVTQSSRYLVKRTGEKVFLECVQDMDHENMFWYRQDPGLGLRLIYFSYDVKMKEKGDIPEGYSVSREKKERFSLILESASTNQTSMYLCASTNRGGRINQGQHFGDGTRLSIL.

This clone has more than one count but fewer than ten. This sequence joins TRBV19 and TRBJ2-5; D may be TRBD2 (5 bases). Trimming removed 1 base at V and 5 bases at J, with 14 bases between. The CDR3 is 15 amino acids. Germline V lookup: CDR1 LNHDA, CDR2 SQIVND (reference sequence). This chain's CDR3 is CASSIGFGNVETQYF. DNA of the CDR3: TGTGCCAGTAGTATAGGATTCGGGAATGTCGAGACCCAGTACTTC.

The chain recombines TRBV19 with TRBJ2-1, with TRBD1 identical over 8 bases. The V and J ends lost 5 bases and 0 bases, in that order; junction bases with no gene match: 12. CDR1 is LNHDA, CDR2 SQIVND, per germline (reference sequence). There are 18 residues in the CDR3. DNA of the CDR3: TGTGCCAGTAGTCCCCGAGGCAGGGGGCGCATCTCCTACAATGAGCAGTTCTTC. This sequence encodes CASSPRGRGRISYNEQFF.

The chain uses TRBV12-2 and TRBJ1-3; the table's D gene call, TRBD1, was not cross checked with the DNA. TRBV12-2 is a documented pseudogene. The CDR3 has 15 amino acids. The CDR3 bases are TGTGCAAGTCGCCCCTGTGGGACATCTGGAAACACCATATATTTT. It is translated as CASRPCGTSGNTIYF.

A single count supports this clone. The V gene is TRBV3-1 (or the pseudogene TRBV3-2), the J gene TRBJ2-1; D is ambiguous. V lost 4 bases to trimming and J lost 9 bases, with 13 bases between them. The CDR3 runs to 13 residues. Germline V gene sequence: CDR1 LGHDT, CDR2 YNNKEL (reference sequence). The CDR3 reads CASSLLGSGEQFF. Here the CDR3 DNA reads TGTGCCAGCAGCCTCCTCGGGTCGGGTGAGCAGTTCTTC.

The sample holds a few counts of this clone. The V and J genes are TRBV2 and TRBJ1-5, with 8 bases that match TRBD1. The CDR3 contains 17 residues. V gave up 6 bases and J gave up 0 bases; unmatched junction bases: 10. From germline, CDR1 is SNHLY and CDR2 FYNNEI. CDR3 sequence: CASSILGQGYSNQPQHF. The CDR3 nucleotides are TGTGCCAGCAGCATACTCGGACAGGGCTATAGCAATCAGCCCCAGCATTTT. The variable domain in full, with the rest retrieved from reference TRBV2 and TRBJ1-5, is EPEVTQTPSHQVTQMGQEVILRCVPISNHLYFYWYRQILGQKVEFLVSFYNNEISEKSEIFDDQFSVERPDGSNFTLKIRSTKLEDSAMYFCASSILGQGYSNQPQHFGDGTRLSIL.

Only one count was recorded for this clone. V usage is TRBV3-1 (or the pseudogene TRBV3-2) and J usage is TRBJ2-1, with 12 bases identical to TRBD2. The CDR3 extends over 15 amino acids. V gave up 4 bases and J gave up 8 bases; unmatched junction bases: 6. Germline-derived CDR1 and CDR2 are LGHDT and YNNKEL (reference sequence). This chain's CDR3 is CASSRGLAGLHEQFF. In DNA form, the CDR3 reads TGTGCCAGCAGCCGGGGACTAGCGGGTCTGCATGAGCAGTTCTTC.

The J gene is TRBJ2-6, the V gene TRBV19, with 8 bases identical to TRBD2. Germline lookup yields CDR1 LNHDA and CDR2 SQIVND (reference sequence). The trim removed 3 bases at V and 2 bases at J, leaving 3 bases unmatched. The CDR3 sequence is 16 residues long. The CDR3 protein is CASSMRAGAGANVLTF. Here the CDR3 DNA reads TGTGCCAGTAGTATGCGAGCGGGGGCTGGGGCCAACGTCCTGACTTTC.

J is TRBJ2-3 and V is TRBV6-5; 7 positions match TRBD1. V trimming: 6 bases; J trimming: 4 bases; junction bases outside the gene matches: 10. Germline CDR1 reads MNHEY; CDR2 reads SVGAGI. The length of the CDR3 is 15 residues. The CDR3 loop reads CASRETGMGPDTQYF. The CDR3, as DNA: TGTGCCAGCAGAGAGACAGGGATGGGACCAGATACGCAGTATTTT.

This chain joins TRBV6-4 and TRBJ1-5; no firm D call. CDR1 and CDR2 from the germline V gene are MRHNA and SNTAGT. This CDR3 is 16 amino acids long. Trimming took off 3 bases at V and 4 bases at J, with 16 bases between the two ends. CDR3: CASSELRRGVNQPQHF. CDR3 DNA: TGTGCCAGCAGTGAGTTACGTCGAGGAGTAAATCAGCCCCAGCATTTT.

This chain's CDR3 is CASSRGRTGANVLTF. In nucleotides, the CDR3 is TGTGCCAGTAGTCGCGGGAGGACTGGGGCCAACGTCCTGACTTTC. This chain joins TRBV19 and TRBJ2-6; 8 bases agree with TRBD2. CDR1 is LNHDA, CDR2 SQIVND, per germline (reference sequence). J was trimmed by 2 bases and V by 5 bases; bases with no gene match: 2. CDR3 length: 15 residues.